A single T cell receptor beta chain is shown here with its context. Antigen: not known. Documented time point: pre-treatment baseline. V dropped 7 bases and J dropped 1; count of bases not matched to a gene: 8. The CDR3 has 17 residues. Germline CDR1 SNHLY, CDR2 FYNNEI. This specimen comes from a study of blood T cell dynamics during melanoma immunotherapy. Overall study results and limits: It remained unknown if the driving T cell clones were melanoma-specific.

Using immunoSEQ multiplex PCR, the repertoire was profiled, and TCRdb retains in-frame clones only, with some absent. The table includes several thousand clones, roughly 80% detected once. This TCR derives from a human donor with melanoma. The V call is TRBV2, the J call TRBJ2-4; 12 bases line up with TRBD1. The material sequenced was blood, taken from a patient treated with checkpoint blockade. The CDR3, as DNA: TGTGCCAGCAAGGGGGCGGGACAGGGGGCTGCCAAAAACATTCAGTACTTC. This sequence encodes CASKGAGQGAAKNIQYF.